Listed below are T cell receptor beta chains from one sample, sequenced in a study of early T cells in non-severe SARS-CoV-2 infection. MiXCR, applied by TCRdb to the 5' RACE reads, yields one record per CDR3 protein. Here the sample spans approximately 70,000 distinct CDR3 sequences, 12% being singletons. Sequenced: whole blood. The receptors here all came from an adult who was a healthcare worker with PCR-confirmed SARS-CoV-2 infection or an uninfected control (not recorded which). Both conserved end residues are part of each CDR3. D genes are given only for firm matches. Clone size appears in some rows only: once, few, many, or a class for an expanded clone.

TRBV7-2	TRBJ1-1	NA	many	TGTGCCAGCAGCCCGGGTCTTGGACAACGGTGGGGTAAAAACACTGAAGCTTTCTTT	CASSPGLGQRWGKNTEAFF
TRBV5-1	TRBJ2-6	TRBD1	many	TGCGCCAGCAGCTTGGGGACAGGGGGCGCTGGGGCCAACGTCCTGACTTTC	CASSLGTGGAGANVLTF
TRBV27	TRBJ1-2	NA	many	TGTGCCAGCAGTTACGGGACAATGGAAGGCTACACCTTC	CASSYGTMEGYTF
TRBV28	TRBJ1-1	TRBD1	many	TGTGCCAGCAGTACCGGGGACAGAGAAGCTTTCTTT	CASSTGDREAFF
TRBV29-1	TRBJ1-1	NA	many	TGCACCGTGGGTGCAGGGTGGGGGATGAACACTGAAGCTTTCTTT	CTVGAGWGMNTEAFF
TRBV28	TRBJ2-3	NA	many	TGTGCCAGCAGCTCCTCAGGGGGCACAGATACGCAGTATTTT	CASSSSGGTDTQYF
TRBV28	TRBJ2-1	TRBD1	NA	TGTGCCAGCAGTTTTATGACAGGGGTAGGTGAGCAGTTCTTC	CASSFMTGVGEQFF
TRBV7-2	TRBJ2-7	TRBD1	many	TGTGCCAGCAGCTCCAGGGGGTACGAGCAGTACTTC	CASSSRGYEQYF
TRBV6-2/TRBV6-3	TRBJ2-5	NA	many	TGTGCCAGCAGCCTCCCCCCCCTCCGAGGAATGGGGCAAGAGACCCAGTACTTC	CASSLPPLRGMGQETQYF
TRBV6-1	TRBJ1-5	NA	NA	TGTGCCAGCAGTGAAGAGTGGGAATTAAATCAGCCCCAGCATTTT	CASSEEWELNQPQHF
TRBV7-9	TRBJ1-6	TRBD1	many	TGTGCCAGCAGCTTAGCCCCAGGGGGCGGTTCACCCCTCCACTTT	CASSLAPGGGSPLHF
TRBV27	TRBJ2-7	NA	many	TGTGCCAGCAGCCCCGGTTGGGCTCCCGAGCAGTACTTC	CASSPGWAPEQYF
TRBV4-1	TRBJ1-2	NA	many	TGCGCCAGCAGCCAACCCGACAGGTCGGACTATGGCTACACCTTC	CASSQPDRSDYGYTF
TRBV4-2	TRBJ1-1	NA	many	TGTGCCAGCAGCCAAGCGGTAGGGACCACTGAAGCTTTCTTT	CASSQAVGTTEAFF
TRBV7-9	TRBJ1-1	NA	many	TGTGCCAGCAACCGGGATGGGGCTGAAGCTTTCTTT	CASNRDGAEAFF
TRBV20-1	TRBJ2-7	TRBD2	once	TGCAGTGCTAGAGATAGTCGCACTAGCGGGGAGTACGAGCAGTACTTC	CSARDSRTSGEYEQYF
TRBV27	TRBJ1-5	NA	many	TGTGCCAGCAGTTTATCCGGGAATCCCCCTTATAGCAATCAGCCCCAGCATTTT	CASSLSGNPPYSNQPQHF
TRBV3-1	TRBJ2-5	NA	many	TGTGCCAGCAGCCAAGCTGGCGGACAAGAGACCCAGTACTTC	CASSQAGGQETQYF
TRBV28	TRBJ2-7	NA	many	TGTGCCAGCACCGTTACAGGGAAATCCTACGAGCAGTACTTC	CASTVTGKSYEQYF
TRBV11-2	TRBJ2-3	TRBD2	few	TGTGCCAGCAGCTCACCGGGACTAGCGGGGAATACGCAGTATTTT	CASSSPGLAGNTQYF
TRBV6-5	TRBJ2-7	TRBD2	many	TGTGCCAGCTCCCCGCTAGCGGGAGGGAACTACGAGCAGTACTTC	CASSPLAGGNYEQYF
TRBV10-3	TRBJ1-2	TRBD1	many	TGTGCCATCAGTGAGGCCCAGGGGGCGCTTAGAGGCTACACCTTC	CAISEAQGALRGYTF
TRBV30	TRBJ2-1	NA	many	TGTGCCTTCAGGGGGGAGGCCTACAATGAGCAGTTCTTC	CAFRGEAYNEQFF
TRBV19	TRBJ2-1	NA	many	TGTGCCAGTAGTATGAGGGACACCTATAACAATGAGCAGTTCTTC	CASSMRDTYNNEQFF
TRBV7-2	TRBJ2-2	NA	many	TGTGCCAGCAGCTCCCGGACAAGATCGAACACCGGGGAGCTGTTTTTT	CASSSRTRSNTGELFF
TRBV6-5	TRBJ2-7	NA	many	TGTGCCAGCAGTTACGGGTCAGGGTTCAGGTACGAGCAGTACTTC	CASSYGSGFRYEQYF
TRBV28	TRBJ2-3	TRBD1	few	TGTGCCAGCAGGAGGGACAGGGGAAGGGCAGATACGCAGTATTTT	CASRRDRGRADTQYF
TRBV28	TRBJ1-1	TRBD1	NA	TGTGCCAGCACCACCCCGGGACAGGGGAACACTGAAGCTTTCTTT	CASTTPGQGNTEAFF
TRBV10-1	TRBJ1-4	NA	many	TGCGCCAGCAGTGAAAGCCAGGGACCAACTAATGAAAAACTGTTTTTT	CASSESQGPTNEKLFF
TRBV25-1	TRBJ2-3	TRBD1	many	TGTGCCAGCAGTGCATCCGGGACAGGAAATTCAGATACGCAGTATTTT	CASSASGTGNSDTQYF
TRBV29-1	TRBJ1-2	NA	NA	TGCAGCGTCGAACAGGGAAACTATGGCTACACCTTC	CSVEQGNYGYTF
TRBV5-6	TRBJ1-6	NA	many	TGTGCCAGCAGCTGGTGGACTTCGAACCATTCACCCCTCCACTTT	CASSWWTSNHSPLHF
TRBV12-3/TRBV12-4	TRBJ1-5	NA	many	TGTGCCAGCAGTTTTACGGGAATTGCAAATCAGCCCCAGCATTTT	CASSFTGIANQPQHF
TRBV10-3	TRBJ2-7	NA	many	TGTGCCATCAGGGTATCGGCGTCGACCTACGAGCAGTACTTC	CAIRVSASTYEQYF
TRBV5-1	TRBJ2-7	NA	many	TGCGCCAGCAGCTTGGTCCCTCAACAGGGTGCCGAGCAGTACTTC	CASSLVPQQGAEQYF
TRBV29-1	TRBJ2-3	NA	NA	TGCAGCGTACGCCTACTACAGAGCACAGATACGCAGTATTTT	CSVRLLQSTDTQYF
TRBV20-1	TRBJ2-7	NA	many	TGCAGTGCTTCCCGTAGCGGAAGCTCCTACGAGCAGTACTTC	CSASRSGSSYEQYF
TRBV20-1	TRBJ1-1	NA	NA	TGCAGTGCTAGAGGGGCAGGATACACTGAAGCTTTCTTT	CSARGAGYTEAFF
TRBV10-2	TRBJ2-1	TRBD2	many	TGCGCCAGCAGTGAGTTGGGGGGGGTCTACAATGAGCAGTTCTTC	CASSELGGVYNEQFF
TRBV7-2	TRBJ2-5	NA	many	TGTGCCAGCAGCTTAACTGTGTGGGGAGTCGGGTCCCCAGAGACCCAGTACTTC	CASSLTVWGVGSPETQYF